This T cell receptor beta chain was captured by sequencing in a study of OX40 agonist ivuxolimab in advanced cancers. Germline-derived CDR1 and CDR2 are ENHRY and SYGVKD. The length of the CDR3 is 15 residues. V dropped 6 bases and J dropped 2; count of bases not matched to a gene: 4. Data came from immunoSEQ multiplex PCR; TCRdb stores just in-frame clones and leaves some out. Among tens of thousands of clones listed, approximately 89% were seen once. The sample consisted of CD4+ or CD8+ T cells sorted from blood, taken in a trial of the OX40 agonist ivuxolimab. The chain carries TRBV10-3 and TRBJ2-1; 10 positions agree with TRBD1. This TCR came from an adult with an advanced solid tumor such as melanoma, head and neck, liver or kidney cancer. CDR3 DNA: TGTGCCATCAGAGGACAGGGGGTCGCCTACAATGAGCAGTTCTTC. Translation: CAIRGQGVAYNEQFF.